This record concerns one T cell receptor beta chain sequence. This sample is drawn from a study of cytomegalovirus exposure and HLA in healthy donors. The CDR3 contains 14 residues. Germline-derived CDR1 and CDR2 are SGDLS and YYNGEE. Trimming took off 0 bases at V and 6 bases at J, with 12 bases between the two ends. The assay was immunoSEQ multiplex PCR, and TCRdb's table has in-frame clones only and misses some. Among about 400,000 clones listed, roughly 85% were seen once. The TCR comes from a young woman in good health and CMV-seronegative. This chain links TRBV9 with TRBJ1-1; D unclear. Sequences were obtained from PBMCs. CDR3 residues: CASSVVDRGSEAFF. CDR3 nucleotide sequence: TGTGCCAGCAGCGTAGTTGACCGCGGGTCTGAAGCTTTCTTT. The variable domain in full, with the rest retrieved from reference TRBV9 and TRBJ1-1, is DSGVTQTPKHLITATGQRVTLRCSPRSGDLSVYWYQQSLDQGLQFLIQYYNGEERAKGNILERFSAQQFPDLHSELNLSSLELGDSALYFCASSVVDRGSEAFFGQGTRLTVV.